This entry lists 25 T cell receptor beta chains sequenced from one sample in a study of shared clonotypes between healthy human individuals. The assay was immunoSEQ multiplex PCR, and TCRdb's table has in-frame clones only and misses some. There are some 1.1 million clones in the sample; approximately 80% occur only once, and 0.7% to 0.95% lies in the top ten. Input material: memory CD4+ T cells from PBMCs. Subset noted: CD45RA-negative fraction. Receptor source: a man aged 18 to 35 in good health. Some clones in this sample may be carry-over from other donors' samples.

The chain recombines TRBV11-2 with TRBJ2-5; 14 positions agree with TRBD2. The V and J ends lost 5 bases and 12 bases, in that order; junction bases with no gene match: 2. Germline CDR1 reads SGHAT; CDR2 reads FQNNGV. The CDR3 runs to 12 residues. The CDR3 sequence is CASSAGLAGEYF. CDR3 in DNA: TGTGCCAGCAGCGCGGGACTAGCGGGAGAGTACTTC.

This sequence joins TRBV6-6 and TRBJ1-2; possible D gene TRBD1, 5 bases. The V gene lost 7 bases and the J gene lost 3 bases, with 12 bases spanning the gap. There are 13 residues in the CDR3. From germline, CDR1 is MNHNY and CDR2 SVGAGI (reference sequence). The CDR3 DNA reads TGTGCCAGCACTCCAGGGATCTACTATGGCTACACCTTC. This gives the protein CASTPGIYYGYTF.

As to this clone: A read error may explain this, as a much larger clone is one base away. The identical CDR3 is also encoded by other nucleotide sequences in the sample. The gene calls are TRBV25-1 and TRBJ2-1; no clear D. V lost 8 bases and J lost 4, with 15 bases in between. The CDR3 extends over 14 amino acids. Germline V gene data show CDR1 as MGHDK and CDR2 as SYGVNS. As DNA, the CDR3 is TGTGCCAGCGTAGCTGGAGTGAGTTACAATGAGCAGTTCTTC. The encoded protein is CASVAGVSYNEQFF.

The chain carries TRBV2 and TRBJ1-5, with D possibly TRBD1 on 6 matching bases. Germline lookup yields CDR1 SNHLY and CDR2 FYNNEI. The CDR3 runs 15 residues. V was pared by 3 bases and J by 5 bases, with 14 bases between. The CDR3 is CASSDPPGQYQPQHF. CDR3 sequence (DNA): TGTGCCAGCAGTGATCCCCCGGGACAATATCAGCCCCAGCATTTT.

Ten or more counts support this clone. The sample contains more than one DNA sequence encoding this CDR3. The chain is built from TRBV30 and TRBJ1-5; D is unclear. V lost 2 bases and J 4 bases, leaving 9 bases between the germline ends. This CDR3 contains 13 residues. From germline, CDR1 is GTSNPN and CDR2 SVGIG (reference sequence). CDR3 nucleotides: TGTGCCTGGAGTTATGGAGAAAATCAGCCCCAGCATTTT. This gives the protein CAWSYGENQPQHF.

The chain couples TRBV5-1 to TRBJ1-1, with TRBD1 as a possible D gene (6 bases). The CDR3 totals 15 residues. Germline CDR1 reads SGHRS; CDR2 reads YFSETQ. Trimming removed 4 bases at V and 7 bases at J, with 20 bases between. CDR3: CASSPDGGRGSEAFF. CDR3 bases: TGCGCCAGCAGCCCGGATGGGGGGCGAGGTAGTGAAGCTTTCTTT.

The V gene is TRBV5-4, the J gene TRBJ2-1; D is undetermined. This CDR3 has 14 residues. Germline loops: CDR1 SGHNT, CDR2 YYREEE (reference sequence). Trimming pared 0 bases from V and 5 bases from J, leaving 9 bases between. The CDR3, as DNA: TGTGCCAGCAGCTTGGAATCCGTCAACAATGAGCAGTTCTTC. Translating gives CASSLESVNNEQFF. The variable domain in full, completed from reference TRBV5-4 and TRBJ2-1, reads ETGVTQSPTHLIKTRGQQVTLRCSSQSGHNTVSWYQQALGQGPQFIFQYYREEENGRGNFPPRFSGLQFPNYSSELNVNALELDDSALYLCASSLESVNNEQFFGPGTRLTVL.

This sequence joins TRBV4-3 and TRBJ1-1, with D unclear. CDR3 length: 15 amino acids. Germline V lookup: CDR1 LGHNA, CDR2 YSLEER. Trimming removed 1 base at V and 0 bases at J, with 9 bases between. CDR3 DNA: TGCGCCAGCAGCCAAGTGGAGGGCCTGAACACTGAAGCTTTCTTT. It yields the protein CASSQVEGLNTEAFF.

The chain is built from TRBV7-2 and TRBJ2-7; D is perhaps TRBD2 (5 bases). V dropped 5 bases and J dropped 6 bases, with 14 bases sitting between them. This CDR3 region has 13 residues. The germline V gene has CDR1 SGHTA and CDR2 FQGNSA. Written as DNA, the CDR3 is TGTGCCAGCAGCCTGAGGACTCGACGCGAGCAGTACTTC. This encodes CASSLRTRREQYF.

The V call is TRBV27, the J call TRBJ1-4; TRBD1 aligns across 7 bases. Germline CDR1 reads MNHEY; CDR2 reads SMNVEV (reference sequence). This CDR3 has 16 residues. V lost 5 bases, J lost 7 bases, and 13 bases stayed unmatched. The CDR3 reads CASSPLGQGGTEKLFF. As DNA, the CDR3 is TGTGCCAGCAGTCCCTTGGGGCAGGGGGGTACTGAAAAACTGTTTTTT.

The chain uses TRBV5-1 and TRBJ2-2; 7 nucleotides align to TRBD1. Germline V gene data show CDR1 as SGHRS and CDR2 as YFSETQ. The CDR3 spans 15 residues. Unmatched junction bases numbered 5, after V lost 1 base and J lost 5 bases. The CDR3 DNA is TGCGCCAGCAGCTTGCGCAGGGGGAGAACCGGGGAGCTGTTTTTT. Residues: CASSLRRGRTGELFF.

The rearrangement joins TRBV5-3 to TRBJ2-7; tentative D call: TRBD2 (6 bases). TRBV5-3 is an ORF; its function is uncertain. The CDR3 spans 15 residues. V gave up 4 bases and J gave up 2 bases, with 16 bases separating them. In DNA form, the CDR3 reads TGTGCCAGAAGCAACGCGGGACTCCGGCCCTACGAGCAGTACTTC. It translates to CARSNAGLRPYEQYF.

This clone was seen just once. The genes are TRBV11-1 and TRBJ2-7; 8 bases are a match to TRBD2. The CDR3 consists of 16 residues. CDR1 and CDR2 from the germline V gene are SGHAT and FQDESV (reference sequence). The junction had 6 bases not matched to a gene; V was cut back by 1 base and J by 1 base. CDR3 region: CASSLVRTSLSYEQYF. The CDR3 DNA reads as TGTGCCAGCAGCTTAGTCCGGACTAGCCTTTCCTACGAGCAGTACTTC.

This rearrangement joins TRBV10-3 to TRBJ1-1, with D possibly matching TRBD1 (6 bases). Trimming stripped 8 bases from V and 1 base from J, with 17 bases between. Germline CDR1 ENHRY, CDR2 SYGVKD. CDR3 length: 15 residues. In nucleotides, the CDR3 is TGTGCCATCGGTCGGAAGGGGGATCGGAACACTGAAGCTTTCTTT. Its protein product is CAIGRKGDRNTEAFF.

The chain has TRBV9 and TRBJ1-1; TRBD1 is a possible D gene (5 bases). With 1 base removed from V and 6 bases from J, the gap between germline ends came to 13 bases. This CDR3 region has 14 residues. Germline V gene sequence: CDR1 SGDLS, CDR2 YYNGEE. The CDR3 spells CASSVWGDDSEAFF. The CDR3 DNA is TGTGCCAGCAGCGTATGGGGGGACGACTCTGAAGCTTTCTTT.

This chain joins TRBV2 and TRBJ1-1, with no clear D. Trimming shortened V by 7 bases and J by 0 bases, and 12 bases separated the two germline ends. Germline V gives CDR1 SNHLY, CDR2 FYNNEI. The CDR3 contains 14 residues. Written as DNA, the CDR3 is TGTGCCAGCACCTACACCGCCTTGAACACTGAAGCTTTCTTT. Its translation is CASTYTALNTEAFF.

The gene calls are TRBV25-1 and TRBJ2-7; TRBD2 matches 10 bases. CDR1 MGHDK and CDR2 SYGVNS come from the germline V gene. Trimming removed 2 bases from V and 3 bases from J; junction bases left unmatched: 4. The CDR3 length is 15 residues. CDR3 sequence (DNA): TGTGCCAGCAGTGAACACGCTAGCGGGAGCTACGAGCAGTACTTC. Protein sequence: CASSEHASGSYEQYF.

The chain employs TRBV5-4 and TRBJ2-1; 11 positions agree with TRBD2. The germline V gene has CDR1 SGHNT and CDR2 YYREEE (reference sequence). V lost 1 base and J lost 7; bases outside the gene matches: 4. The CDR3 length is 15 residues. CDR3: CASSLRLAGKNEQFF. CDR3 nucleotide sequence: TGTGCCAGCAGCTTGAGACTAGCGGGGAAAAATGAGCAGTTCTTC.

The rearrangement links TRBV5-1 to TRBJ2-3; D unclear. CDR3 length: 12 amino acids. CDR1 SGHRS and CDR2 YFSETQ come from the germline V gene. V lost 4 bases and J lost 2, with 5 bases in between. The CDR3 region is CASSQNTDTQYF. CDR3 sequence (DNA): TGCGCCAGCAGCCAGAACACAGATACGCAGTATTTT.

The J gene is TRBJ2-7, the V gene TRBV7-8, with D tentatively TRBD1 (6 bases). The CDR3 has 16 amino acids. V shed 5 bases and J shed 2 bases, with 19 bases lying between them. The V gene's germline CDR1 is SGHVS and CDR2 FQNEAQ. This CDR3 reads CASSVRPGHMTYEQYF. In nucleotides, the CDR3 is TGTGCCAGCAGCGTACGACCGGGACACATGACCTACGAGCAGTACTTC.

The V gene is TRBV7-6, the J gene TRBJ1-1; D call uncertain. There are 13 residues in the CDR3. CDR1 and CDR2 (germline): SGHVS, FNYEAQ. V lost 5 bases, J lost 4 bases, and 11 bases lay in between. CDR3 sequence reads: CASSPLSSTEAFF. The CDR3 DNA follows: TGTGCCAGCAGCCCCCTTTCCAGCACTGAAGCTTTCTTT.

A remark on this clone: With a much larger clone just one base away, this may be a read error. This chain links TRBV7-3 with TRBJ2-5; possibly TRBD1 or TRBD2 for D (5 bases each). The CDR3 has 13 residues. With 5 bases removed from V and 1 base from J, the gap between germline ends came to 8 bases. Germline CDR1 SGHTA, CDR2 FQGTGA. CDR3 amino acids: CASSVGTQETQYF. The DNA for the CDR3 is TGTGCCAGCAGCGTAGGGACCCAAGAGACCCAGTACTTC.

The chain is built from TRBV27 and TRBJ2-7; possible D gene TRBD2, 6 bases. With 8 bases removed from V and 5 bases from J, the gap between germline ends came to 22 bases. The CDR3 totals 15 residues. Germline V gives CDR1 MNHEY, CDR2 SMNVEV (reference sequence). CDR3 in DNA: TGTGCCAGCTCCCCCCTCGGGGGTATTCTGGACGAGCAGTACTTC. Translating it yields CASSPLGGILDEQYF.

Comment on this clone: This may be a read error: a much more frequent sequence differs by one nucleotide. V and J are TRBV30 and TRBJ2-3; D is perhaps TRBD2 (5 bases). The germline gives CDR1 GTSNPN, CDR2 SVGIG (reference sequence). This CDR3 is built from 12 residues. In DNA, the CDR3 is TGTGCCTGGAGTATGGGAGCAGATGCGCAGTATTTT. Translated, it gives CAWSMGADAQYF.

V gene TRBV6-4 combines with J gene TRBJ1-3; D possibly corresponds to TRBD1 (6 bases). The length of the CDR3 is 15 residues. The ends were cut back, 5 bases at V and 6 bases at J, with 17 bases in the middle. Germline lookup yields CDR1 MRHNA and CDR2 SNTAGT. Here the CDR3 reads CASSHREKGENTIYF. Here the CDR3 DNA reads TGTGCCAGCAGTCATCGGGAAAAGGGGGAAAACACCATATATTTT.